Listed below are T cell receptor beta chains from one sample, sequenced in a study of CD8 T cells in Susac syndrome. TCRdb re-called the immunoSEQ multiplex PCR reads through MiXCR, storing one row per CDR3 protein. The data show some 400,000 distinct CDR3 sequences, approximately 85% seen once. Sequencing was carried out using CD8+ T cells from PBMCs. Every receptor here comes from a human donor with multiple sclerosis. Both conserved end residues are part of each CDR3. A D gene is named only where the DNA matches it firmly.

V gene: TRBV4-1; D gene: -; CDR3 length: 15; J gene: TRBJ1-2; CDR3 protein: CASSHRDLANYGYTF
V gene: TRBV30; D gene: -; CDR3 length: 11; J gene: TRBJ2-5; CDR3 protein: CASQPEETQYF
V gene: TRBV7-6; D gene: -; CDR3 length: 13; J gene: TRBJ2-1; CDR3 protein: CASTSMGVGEQFF
V gene: TRBV11-2; D gene: -; CDR3 length: 16; J gene: TRBJ2-2; CDR3 protein: CASSFGGVGSTGELFF
V gene: TRBV20-1; D gene: TRBD2; CDR3 length: 13; J gene: TRBJ2-1; CDR3 protein: CSASSSGYNEQFF
V gene: TRBV28; D gene: -; CDR3 length: 14; J gene: TRBJ2-7; CDR3 protein: CASRTPGVSYEQYF
V gene: TRBV6-5; D gene: -; CDR3 length: 15; J gene: TRBJ2-1; CDR3 protein: CASSPSLPFYNEQFF
V gene: TRBV6-1; D gene: -; CDR3 length: 14; J gene: TRBJ2-5; CDR3 protein: CASSAGAYQETQYF
V gene: TRBV7-8; D gene: TRBD2; CDR3 length: 16; J gene: TRBJ2-1; CDR3 protein: CASSLSSGLAPNEQFF
V gene: TRBV7-9; D gene: -; CDR3 length: 13; J gene: TRBJ2-5; CDR3 protein: CAGSLEHRETQYF
V gene: TRBV4-2; D gene: TRBD2; CDR3 length: 17; J gene: TRBJ2-2; CDR3 protein: CASSPLSTSVETGELFF
V gene: TRBV6-4; D gene: TRBD2; CDR3 length: 15; J gene: TRBJ2-3; CDR3 protein: CASSRTSGAGDTQYF
V gene: TRBV6-5; D gene: -; CDR3 length: 12; J gene: TRBJ1-2; CDR3 protein: CASSSAGYGYTF
V gene: TRBV2; D gene: TRBD2; CDR3 length: 18; J gene: TRBJ2-2; CDR3 protein: CASITERGNSLNTGELFF
V gene: TRBV5-1; D gene: -; CDR3 length: 12; J gene: TRBJ1-1; CDR3 protein: CASSHGTAEAFF
V gene: TRBV6-5; D gene: TRBD1; CDR3 length: 12; J gene: TRBJ1-2; CDR3 protein: CASSSQGDGYTF
V gene: TRBV20-1; D gene: -; CDR3 length: 15; J gene: TRBJ2-2; CDR3 protein: CSARVGFRDTGELFF
V gene: TRBV27; D gene: -; CDR3 length: 14; J gene: TRBJ2-5; CDR3 protein: CASSSLAVQETQYF
V gene: TRBV25-1; D gene: -; CDR3 length: 16; J gene: TRBJ1-1; CDR3 protein: CASSEYFPRADTEAFF
V gene: TRBV27; D gene: -; CDR3 length: 17; J gene: TRBJ2-3; CDR3 protein: CASSSLGVGGSTDTQYF
V gene: TRBV4-1; D gene: -; CDR3 length: 13; J gene: TRBJ2-2; CDR3 protein: CASSQQGNWELFF
V gene: TRBV7-2; D gene: TRBD2; CDR3 length: 15; J gene: TRBJ2-1; CDR3 protein: CASSDLGEGGDEQFF
V gene: TRBV11-2; D gene: TRBD2; CDR3 length: 18; J gene: TRBJ2-7; CDR3 protein: CASSLVVAYSGRGYEQYF
V gene: TRBV6-6; D gene: -; CDR3 length: 14; J gene: TRBJ1-2; CDR3 protein: CASSYSGEDYGYTF
V gene: TRBV12-5; D gene: -; CDR3 length: 12; J gene: TRBJ1-1; CDR3 protein: CASVGGGAEAFF
V gene: TRBV2; D gene: TRBD2; CDR3 length: 14; J gene: TRBJ2-7; CDR3 protein: CASSGTSVLGEQYF
V gene: TRBV5-4; D gene: -; CDR3 length: 14; J gene: TRBJ1-4; CDR3 protein: CASSLLQDGEKLFF
V gene: TRBV19; D gene: -; CDR3 length: 13; J gene: TRBJ2-7; CDR3 protein: CASSVGPPYEQYF
V gene: TRBV4-2; D gene: -; CDR3 length: 15; J gene: TRBJ1-3; CDR3 protein: CASSQDQGLKNTIYF
V gene: TRBV12-5; D gene: -; CDR3 length: 15; J gene: TRBJ1-2; CDR3 protein: CASGLVPGTNYGYTF
V gene: TRBV7-9; D gene: TRBD1; CDR3 length: 16; J gene: TRBJ2-5; CDR3 protein: CASSLSGRGRGETQYF
V gene: TRBV6-5; D gene: -; CDR3 length: 13; J gene: TRBJ2-2; CDR3 protein: CASAKGWTGELFF
V gene: TRBV4-1; D gene: -; CDR3 length: 14; J gene: TRBJ1-5; CDR3 protein: CASSPLLFSQPQHF
V gene: TRBV7-6; D gene: -; CDR3 length: 15; J gene: TRBJ2-5; CDR3 protein: CASSLAGGAWETQYF
V gene: TRBV19; D gene: -; CDR3 length: 12; J gene: TRBJ2-2; CDR3 protein: CASSGGSGELFF
V gene: TRBV5-5; D gene: TRBD1; CDR3 length: 14; J gene: TRBJ1-4; CDR3 protein: CASRPGTGGEKLFF
V gene: TRBV28; D gene: TRBD1; CDR3 length: 18; J gene: TRBJ2-6; CDR3 protein: CASSSSITRGPGANVLTF
V gene: TRBV12-3/TRBV12-4; D gene: -; CDR3 length: 12; J gene: TRBJ2-7; CDR3 protein: CASSLVRGEQYF